This T cell receptor beta chain emerged from a study of T cells in Graves' hyperthyroidism and ophthalmopathy. A NOSPECS grade of at least 4, a Clinical Activity Score of at least 3 and duration under 3 months were recorded in ophthalmopathy patients. Uncontrolled infection, other autoimmune disease, pregnancy or lactation excluded patients. Thyroid ultrasound, orbital computed tomography, clinical symptoms, and serum thyroxine and TRAb underpinned diagnoses. Comments on this clonotype: Its antigen is unknown. The CDR3 does not close with the conserved phenylalanine or tryptophan, likely indicating a read error.

The ends lost 0 bases at V and 11 bases at J; junction bases unmatched: 12. Germline V gene lookup returns CDR1 LGHNT and CDR2 FRNRAP. The CDR3 loop spans 15 amino acids. TCR beta CDR3 regions were amplified from RNA transcripts. When the TCR CDR3 underwent first-round RT-PCR, the HTBI primer set was used. TCRdb used MiXCR to reprocess the multiplex PCR reads, holding one entry per CDR3 protein. The table lists 530,000 or so distinct CDR3 sequences, around a quarter of them singletons, with around 10% in the top ten. General study results and limits: Peripheral blood also featured most of the thyroid clonotypes expanded above 0.001.

The TCR comes from a woman in her 30s with Graves' ophthalmopathy. This chain connects TRBV12-5 to TRBJ1-1, with 7 nucleotides matching TRBD1. Sequencing was carried out using blood. The CDR3, as DNA: TGTGCTAGTGGTTTGGTCTTGGGCGGAACAGGGGACGCTTTCCTT. It specifies CASGLVLGGTGDAFL.